What follows are 13 T cell receptor beta chains derived from one specimen sequenced in a study of radiotherapy plus CTLA-4 blockade in lung cancer. Sequencing used immunoSEQ multiplex PCR; TCRdb keeps in-frame clones, though not all of them. The sample shows more than 75,000 clones, roughly 85% of them seen only once. The source was peripheral blood, collected from a patient treated with radiotherapy plus ipilimumab. The source is a human donor with non-small cell lung cancer that progressed on radiotherapy plus ipilimumab.

This chain joins TRBV5-6 and TRBJ1-4; D remains ambiguous. The germline gives CDR1 SGHDT, CDR2 YYEEEE. Trimming stripped 0 bases from V and 8 bases from J, with 14 bases between. The CDR3 consists of 15 residues. The CDR3 DNA reads TGTGCCAGCAGCTTGGGCGGGCCAGTAGAGGAAAAACTGTTTTTT. This codes for CASSLGGPVEEKLFF. The full variable domain, in which reference TRBV5-6 and TRBJ1-4 provide the parts outside the CDR3, is DAGVTQSPTHLIKTRGQQVTLRCSPKSGHDTVSWYQQALGQGPQFIFQYYEEEERQRGNFPDRFSGHQFPNYSSELNVNALLLGDSALYLCASSLGGPVEEKLFFGSGTQLSVL.

The V gene is TRBV6-1, the J gene TRBJ2-7; 10 bases line up with TRBD2. V was clipped by 3 bases and J by 2 bases; unmatched bases: 4. Germline loops: CDR1 MNHNS, CDR2 SASEGT. The CDR3 is made up of 15 amino acids. CDR3 amino acids: CASSERLAGAYEQYV. CDR3 in DNA: TGTGCCAGCAGTGAGAGGCTAGCGGGGGCCTACGAGCAGTACGTC.

This clone came up a few times. The chain uses TRBV5-6 and TRBJ2-3; the match to TRBD2 covers 8 bases. The CDR3 is 16 residues long. Trimming at V came to 0 bases and at J to 2 bases, leaving 5 bases not matched to a gene. Germline V gives CDR1 SGHDT, CDR2 YYEEEE. This CDR3 is CASSLGTSLNTDTQYF. Here the CDR3 DNA reads TGTGCCAGCAGCTTGGGGACTAGCCTTAACACAGATACGCAGTATTTT.

The chain has TRBV5-6 and TRBJ2-3; D possibly corresponds to TRBD2 (6 bases). Trimming left V 4 bases short and J 11 bases short, with 11 bases between. The CDR3 sequence is 11 residues long. From germline, CDR1 is SGHDT and CDR2 YYEEEE. The CDR3 DNA follows: TGTGCCAGCAGCCGGGGAGGCGGGCAGTATTTT. Translating gives CASSRGGGQYF.

The chain is built from TRBV28 and TRBJ1-5; D perhaps matches TRBD1 (5 bases). V lost 3 bases, J lost 4 bases, and 16 bases lay in between. Germline V gene data show CDR1 as MDHEN and CDR2 as SYDVKM. The CDR3 runs 16 residues. CDR3 sequence reads: CASSFSLRDPNQPQHF. In nucleotides, the CDR3 is TGTGCCAGCAGTTTTTCCCTCCGGGACCCGAATCAGCCCCAGCATTTT.

The chain links TRBV4-2 to TRBJ2-1, with D possibly being TRBD1 or TRBD2 (8 bases each). The CDR3 contains 19 residues. V lost 1 base and J 6 bases, leaving 25 bases between the germline ends. Germline CDR1 is LGHNA and CDR2 is YNFKEQ. The CDR3 here is CASSQGPGGGIAGSNEQFF. The CDR3 bases are TGTGCCAGCAGCCAAGGCCCAGGGGGCGGGATAGCGGGAAGCAATGAGCAGTTCTTC.

The rearrangement uses TRBV18 and TRBJ2-5; 7 bases are shared with TRBD2. Trimming removed 1 base from V and 4 bases from J; junction bases left unmatched: 12. This CDR3 has 17 amino acids. Germline lookup yields CDR1 KGHSH and CDR2 LQKENI. For the CDR3, the DNA is TGTGCCAGCTCACCACAGAATAGCGGGTTGGGCGGAGAGACCCAGTACTTC. Translation gives CASSPQNSGLGGETQYF.

Remarks on this clone: Additional DNA sequences in this sample encode the identical CDR3. V is TRBV7-9 and J is TRBJ2-5, with D possibly matching TRBD1 (6 bases). V dropped 4 bases and J dropped 3 bases, with 18 bases sitting between them. The CDR3 is 16 residues long. Germline-derived CDR1 and CDR2 are SEHNR and FQNEAQ (reference sequence). The CDR3 bases are TGTGCCAGCAGCTCCACAACCGGGACAATGAAAGAGACCCAGTACTTC. Its translation is CASSSTTGTMKETQYF.

A few counts support this clone. The CDR3 sequence is CASGDSTYEQYF. The CDR3 nucleotides read TGCGCCAGCGGAGACAGTACCTACGAGCAGTACTTC. The V gene is TRBV10-1, the J gene TRBJ2-7; D may be TRBD1 (5 bases). Trimming stripped 8 bases from V and 2 bases from J, with 10 bases between. This CDR3 contains 12 residues. Germline assignment: CDR1 WNHNN and CDR2 SYGVQD (reference sequence).

The chain combines TRBV28 with TRBJ2-1; D possibly uses TRBD1 or TRBD2 (6 bases each). CDR3 length equals 13 residues. V was shortened by 8 bases and J by 5 bases, with 13 bases between the two germline ends. CDR1 is MDHEN, CDR2 SYDVKM, per germline. Written as DNA, the CDR3 is TGTGCCAGCGGGTGGGGGGACAACAATGAGCAGTTCTTC. Protein: CASGWGDNNEQFF.

This rearrangement joins TRBV7-3 to TRBJ2-1; TRBD2 matches at 8 bases. V lost 0 bases and J lost 7; bases outside the gene matches: 5. The CDR3 extends over 15 amino acids. Germline-derived CDR1 and CDR2 are SGHTA and FQGTGA. Here the CDR3 reads CASSLTSGERNEQFF. DNA of the CDR3: TGTGCCAGCAGCTTAACTAGCGGGGAAAGGAATGAGCAGTTCTTC.

This clone came up once. The chain joins TRBV6-1 to TRBJ2-3; 7 bases agree with TRBD1. The CDR3 has 15 amino acids. Germline V gene lookup returns CDR1 MNHNS and CDR2 SASEGT. The junction had 11 bases not matched to a gene; V was cut back by 7 bases and J by 4 bases. The CDR3 protein is CASTQGQVIADTQYF. CDR3 DNA sequence: TGTGCCAGCACCCAAGGACAGGTTATAGCAGATACGCAGTATTTT.

As concerns this clone: The same CDR3 is also encoded by other DNA sequences in this sample. In DNA, the CDR3 is TGCGCCAGCAGCCACCAACTAGCGGGGGGGGACACCGGGGAGCTGTTTTTT. Protein: CASSHQLAGGDTGELFF. This chain connects TRBV4-1 to TRBJ2-2, with TRBD2 identical over 13 bases. This CDR3 contains 17 residues. The V gene's germline CDR1 is MGHRA and CDR2 YSYEKL. J lost 3 bases, V lost 3 bases, and 4 bases had no gene match.